The present T cell receptor beta chain was sequenced within a study of shared clonotypes between healthy human individuals. The CDR3 sequence is 16 residues long. Germline trimming cut 2 bases from V and 3 bases from J; bases unmatched to any gene: 8. Germline V CDR1 and CDR2: MNHEY, SVGAGI. Only in-frame clones appear in the TCRdb table, and some are missing; sequencing was by immunoSEQ multiplex PCR. Of approximately 2.4 million clones listed, roughly 95% were seen once; the top ten hold around 0.13%. This rearrangement joins TRBV6-5 to TRBJ1-1, with 8 bases identical to TRBD1. This TCR was sampled from a man between 18 and 29 years old in good health. Sequencing was carried out using naive CD4+ T cells sorted from blood. Described subset: CD45RA+ positively selected. CDR3 nucleotide sequence: TGTGCCAGCAGTTACAGGACAGGGACTTCGGACACTGAAGCTTTCTTT. Encoded protein: CASSYRTGTSDTEAFF.